A single sample gave rise to the 18 T cell receptor beta chains below, sequenced in a study of CD8+ T cells in alopecia areata. TCR sequencing used cDNA made by reverse transcription of extracted RNA. Sequenced by immunoSEQ multiplex PCR; TCRdb stores in-frame clones only, minus some. Among 90,000 to 120,000 clones listed, approximately 63% were seen once. The specimen sequenced was CD8+ T cells sorted from blood. These receptors all come from a human donor in good health.

The chain joins TRBV30 to TRBJ1-1; D perhaps matches TRBD1 (5 bases). The CDR3 sequence is 14 residues long. Germline V gives CDR1 GTSNPN, CDR2 SVGIG (reference sequence). Deletions cut 0 bases from V and 0 bases from J, with 8 bases between. The CDR3 DNA follows: TGTGCCTGGAGTGTCGGGGCGATGAACACTGAAGCTTTCTTT. Amino acid sequence: CAWSVGAMNTEAFF. Variable domain in full (rest from reference TRBV30 and TRBJ1-1): SQTIHQWPATLVQPVGSPLSLECTVEGTSNPNLYWYRQAAGRGLQLLFYSVGIGQISSEVPQNLSASRPQDRQFILSSKKLLLSDSGFYLCAWSVGAMNTEAFFGQGTRLTVV.

The V and J genes are TRBV9 and TRBJ2-7; 14 nucleotides match TRBD2. V gave up 3 bases and J gave up 7 bases; unmatched junction bases: 3. Germline CDR1 is SGDLS and CDR2 is YYNGEE. This CDR3 region has 14 residues. The CDR3 spells CASSGTSGGPEQYF. As DNA, the CDR3 is TGTGCCAGCAGCGGGACTAGCGGGGGGCCAGAGCAGTACTTC.

This clone was found a few times. The gene calls are TRBV19 and TRBJ1-2; 8 bases match TRBD1. Germline CDR1 reads LNHDA; CDR2 reads SQIVND (reference sequence). V lost 3 bases and J lost 4; bases outside the gene matches: 4. The CDR3 is made up of 14 amino acids. CDR3 coding DNA: TGTGCCAGTAGTATTCAGGGACAGGCCTATGGCTACACCTTC. Encoded protein: CASSIQGQAYGYTF. Full variable domain (rest looked up from reference TRBV19 and TRBJ1-2): DGGITQSPKYLFRKEGQNVTLSCEQNLNHDAMYWYRQDPGQGLRLIYYSQIVNDFQKGDIAEGYSVSREKKESFPLTVTSAQKNPTAFYLCASSIQGQAYGYTFGSGTRLTVV.

The chain is built from TRBV11-2 and TRBJ2-7; unclear D gene. CDR1 and CDR2 (germline): SGHAT, FQNNGV. The CDR3 contains 14 residues. V dropped 5 bases and J dropped 3 bases, with 14 bases sitting between them. As DNA, the CDR3 is TGTGCCAGCAGCGTTACTGGAGAGGTCTACGAGCAGTACTTC. Translated: CASSVTGEVYEQYF.

V is TRBV7-3 and J is TRBJ2-1; perhaps TRBD2 as D (5 bases). This CDR3 is 16 amino acids long. The germline gives CDR1 SGHTA, CDR2 FQGTGA. Trimming stripped 4 bases from V and 4 bases from J, with 17 bases between. The CDR3 DNA is TGTGCCAGCAGCTCAATTAGCGCCACGGGATACAATGAGCAGTTCTTC. It is translated as CASSSISATGYNEQFF. The variable domain in full, with the rest retrieved from reference TRBV7-3 and TRBJ2-1, is GAGVSQTPSNKVTEKGKYVELRCDPISGHTALYWYRQSLGQGPEFLIYFQGTGAADDSGLPNDRFFAVRPEGSVSTLKIQRTERGDSAVYLCASSSISATGYNEQFFGPGTRLTVL.

This clone has only a few counts. The gene calls are TRBV4-1 and TRBJ2-7; no clear D gene. CDR1 is MGHRA and CDR2 is YSYEKL in the germline V gene. Deletions cut 0 bases from V and 5 bases from J, with 11 bases between. There are 14 residues in the CDR3. The CDR3 sequence: CASSQDEGIDEQYF. The CDR3 bases are TGCGCCAGCAGCCAAGATGAAGGGATAGACGAGCAGTACTTC.

This clone showed up just a few times. The gene calls are TRBV7-2 and TRBJ2-3; D is undetermined. Trimming removed 5 bases at V and 0 bases at J, with 12 bases between. Looked up from germline, CDR1 is SGHTA and CDR2 is FQGNSA. The CDR3 has 15 residues. CDR3 coding DNA: TGTGCCAGCAGCCGCGCAGTAGCTAGCACAGATACGCAGTATTTT. It encodes CASSRAVASTDTQYF.

The chain is built from TRBV19 and TRBJ2-7; D might be TRBD1 (6 bases). The CDR3 length is 15 residues. The germline V gene has CDR1 LNHDA and CDR2 SQIVND (reference sequence). Trimming took off 0 bases at V and 2 bases at J, with 11 bases between the two ends. The CDR3 loop reads CASSIDLQGTYEQYF. CDR3 bases: TGTGCCAGTAGTATAGATCTCCAGGGGACCTACGAGCAGTACTTC.

The chain joins TRBV4-1 to TRBJ1-4; unclear D gene. The CDR3 is made up of 12 amino acids. Trimming stripped 3 bases from V and 10 bases from J, with 9 bases between. Germline CDR1 is MGHRA and CDR2 is YSYEKL. The CDR3, as DNA: TGCGCCAGCAGCCATGAAGCTGGAAAACTGTTTTTT. It is translated as CASSHEAGKLFF.

V and J are TRBV5-6 and TRBJ2-3; TRBD1 matches 8 bases. V lost 5 bases and J lost 1; bases outside the gene matches: 6. Germline V gives CDR1 SGHDT, CDR2 YYEEEE. The length of the CDR3 is 15 residues. CDR3 nucleotides: TGTGCCAGCAGTTTCGGACAGGGACGCACAGATACGCAGTATTTT. As protein: CASSFGQGRTDTQYF. Combining the CDR3 with reference TRBV5-6 and TRBJ2-3 gives the whole variable domain DAGVTQSPTHLIKTRGQQVTLRCSPKSGHDTVSWYQQALGQGPQFIFQYYEEEERQRGNFPDRFSGHQFPNYSSELNVNALLLGDSALYLCASSFGQGRTDTQYFGPGTRLTVL.

This chain connects TRBV29-1 to TRBJ2-2; D is possibly TRBD1 (6 bases). CDR3 size: 14 residues. Germline V gene lookup returns CDR1 SQVTM and CDR2 ANQGSEA. Trimming stripped 2 bases from V and 6 bases from J, with 13 bases between. This CDR3 is CSVEYREVPGELFF. For the CDR3, the DNA is TGCAGCGTTGAATACAGGGAAGTCCCCGGGGAGCTGTTTTTT.

The CDR3 protein is CSVAGYPSYEQYF. Here the CDR3 DNA reads TGCAGCGTTGCCGGATACCCCTCCTACGAGCAGTACTTC. The V and J genes are TRBV29-1 and TRBJ2-7; D not certain. Between the trimmed V and J ends, which lost 4 bases and 0 bases, there was a span of 10 bases. This CDR3 comprises 13 residues. Germline V lookup: CDR1 SQVTM, CDR2 ANQGSEA.

The chain uses TRBV6-5 and TRBJ2-5; D possibly corresponds to TRBD2 (5 bases). Germline V gene lookup returns CDR1 MNHEY and CDR2 SVGAGI. This CDR3 has 12 amino acids. Trimming stripped 4 bases from V and 3 bases from J, with 6 bases between. The CDR3 here is CASSSGEETQYF. The CDR3, as DNA: TGTGCCAGCAGTTCCGGGGAAGAGACCCAGTACTTC.

This clone was counted only a few times. The chain couples TRBV10-2 to TRBJ2-7, with 8 bases fitting TRBD2. Germline V gene data show CDR1 as WSHSY and CDR2 as SAAADI. V shed 10 bases, J shed 3 bases, and the junction held 5 bases outside the gene matches. The CDR3 loop spans 12 amino acids. DNA for the CDR3: TGCGCCACCCAAACTAGCGGCTACGAGCAGTACTTC. This translates into CATQTSGYEQYF.

In DNA, the CDR3 is TGTGCCACCACACGGACAGGGACAGACACCGGGGAGCTGTTTTTT. It encodes CATTRTGTDTGELFF. The rearrangement joins TRBV15 to TRBJ2-2; 8 bases are a match to TRBD1. The CDR3 spans 15 residues. V shed 7 bases and J 3 bases; nucleotides not matched to a gene: 7. In germline, CDR1 is LNHNV, CDR2 YYDKDF (reference sequence).

V gene TRBV2 combines with J gene TRBJ2-1; perhaps TRBD1 as D (5 bases). The CDR3 has 16 amino acids. Germline CDR1 and CDR2: SNHLY and FYNNEI. V lost 2 bases and J 3 bases, leaving 14 bases between the germline ends. Here the CDR3 reads CASSEWWGLGYNEQFF. As DNA, the CDR3 is TGTGCCAGCAGTGAATGGTGGGGCCTCGGCTACAATGAGCAGTTCTTC.

The rearrangement uses TRBV7-6 and TRBJ1-5, with 7 bases fitting TRBD1. The CDR3 loop spans 17 amino acids. Germline V gives CDR1 SGHVS, CDR2 FNYEAQ. The V segment lost 1 base and the J segment 3 bases; nucleotides outside the gene matches: 9. CDR3 sequence (DNA): TGTGCCAGCAGCTTAGGTCCTCCAGGGGGGTACAATCAGCCCCAGCATTTT. Its protein is CASSLGPPGGYNQPQHF.

This clone was observed a handful of times. The CDR3 reads CASSPASGYSTDTQYF. The CDR3 DNA is TGTGCCAGCAGTCCGGCGTCCGGATATAGCACAGATACGCAGTATTTT. This chain uses TRBV27 with TRBJ2-3; D is unresolved. Germline CDR1 is MNHEY and CDR2 is SMNVEV (reference sequence). V lost 5 bases, J lost 0 bases, and 15 bases lay in between. The CDR3 is made up of 16 amino acids.